This T cell receptor beta chain was identified in a study of T cells in Graves' hyperthyroidism and ophthalmopathy. Patients affected by ophthalmopathy presented a Clinical Activity Score of at least 3, a NOSPECS grade of at least 4, and disease duration below 3 months. What was amplified from RNA transcripts were TCR beta CDR3 regions. Using the HTBI primer set, a first-round RT-PCR was run on the TCR CDR3. TCRdb independently ran MiXCR on the multiplex PCR reads; one entry per CDR3 protein. The table has around 690,000 distinct CDR3 sequences, about 20% seen once; the top ten hold 34%. The source material was blood. The sequence was collected from a man between 25 and 39 years old with Graves' ophthalmopathy.

CDR3 nucleotides: TGCGCCAGCAGCCGGGGGACTAGCGGGATTGAGACCCAGTACTTC. This encodes CASSRGTSGIETQYF. J is TRBJ2-5 and V is TRBV4-1, with 13 bases aligning to TRBD2. CDR1 MGHRA and CDR2 YSYEKL come from the germline V gene. V lost 4 bases to trimming and J lost 5 bases; unmatched junction nucleotides: 4. This CDR3 is 15 amino acids long.